The 20 T cell receptor beta chains below all came from one sample that was sequenced in a study of T cells after yellow fever vaccination. TCRdb ran MiXCR on the 5' RACE reads and lists one entry per CDR3 protein. The repertoire holds around 500,000 distinct CDR3 sequences, with just over 20% as singletons. The sequences come from PBMCs, collected roughly 20 days after the first yellow fever vaccination. Receptors originate from a man between 18 and 35 years old who received the YFV17D yellow fever vaccine.

This clonotype has only a few counts. The chain carries TRBV19 and TRBJ1-1; 8 bases are a match to TRBD1. The CDR3 contains 16 residues. Per the germline V gene, CDR1 is LNHDA and CDR2 is SQIVND (reference sequence). The J segment lost 5 bases and the V segment lost 5 bases, leaving 13 bases of the junction unmatched. CDR3 residues: CASSAIINRGRTEAFF. Written as DNA, the CDR3 is TGTGCCAGTAGTGCTATCATTAACAGGGGGAGAACTGAAGCTTTCTTT.

The chain is built from TRBV20-1 and TRBJ2-7, with D perhaps TRBD2 (6 bases). The CDR3 runs to 15 residues. CDR1 DFQATT and CDR2 SNEGSKA come from the germline V gene (reference sequence). Trimming removed 0 bases from V and 4 bases from J, with 16 bases in between. The CDR3: CSARDGRGEGYEQYV. As DNA, the CDR3 is TGCAGTGCTAGAGATGGGCGCGGGGAAGGATACGAGCAGTACGTC.

The chain couples TRBV24-1 to TRBJ2-1; TRBD2 agrees at 11 bases. The CDR3 extends over 16 amino acids. The V gene end was trimmed by 4 bases and the J gene end by 9 bases; junction bases not matched to a gene: 10. CDR1 and CDR2 (germline): KGHDR, SFDVKD. CDR3 loop: CATSDLATGLAAEQFF. In DNA form, the CDR3 reads TGTGCCACCAGTGACCTCGCCACGGGACTAGCGGCTGAGCAGTTCTTC.

There are a few counts of this clonotype. The chain couples TRBV12-3 or TRBV12-4 to TRBJ2-3; D remains unclear. This CDR3 is 12 amino acids long. V lost 3 bases and J 3 bases, leaving 4 bases between the germline ends. The chain's CDR3 is CASSFTTDTQYF. CDR3 nucleotide sequence: TGTGCCAGCAGTTTTACGACAGATACGCAGTATTTT.

The chain links TRBV7-2 to TRBJ1-3; D not resolved. V was trimmed by 0 bases and J by 5 bases, leaving 5 bases between them. CDR1 and CDR2 (germline): SGHTA, FQGNSA. The length of the CDR3 is 13 residues. This chain's CDR3 is CASSLAGRNTIYF. CDR3 DNA sequence: TGTGCCAGCAGCTTAGCCGGGAGAAACACCATATATTTT.

This clonotype was seen more than once but under ten times. This chain joins TRBV20-1 and TRBJ1-3, with TRBD1 as a possible D gene (5 bases). The CDR3 is 16 amino acids. In germline, CDR1 is DFQATT, CDR2 SNEGSKA (reference sequence). V was shortened by 2 bases and J by 4 bases, with 18 bases between the two germline ends. DNA of the CDR3: TGCAGTGCTAGACTCCCCCTGGCAGGGCGAGGAAACACCATATATTTT. Translated, it gives CSARLPLAGRGNTIYF.

This clonotype came up a few times. This chain connects TRBV20-1 to TRBJ1-5, with D possibly matching TRBD1 (5 bases). There are 14 residues in the CDR3. Germline lookup yields CDR1 DFQATT and CDR2 SNEGSKA (reference sequence). The V gene lost 3 bases and the J gene lost 6 bases, with 15 bases spanning the gap. The CDR3 loop reads CSASTWGQGQPQHF. CDR3 nucleotide sequence: TGCAGTGCTAGCACATGGGGTCAGGGTCAGCCCCAGCATTTT.

The chain carries TRBV20-1 and TRBJ2-3, with 9 bases lining up with TRBD2. Per the germline V gene, CDR1 is DFQATT and CDR2 is SNEGSKA (reference sequence). The length of the CDR3 is 14 residues. CDR3 region: CSRWRGGRADTQYF. DNA for the CDR3: TGCAGCAGATGGCGGGGGGGCAGAGCAGATACGCAGTATTTT.

In this sample, this clonotype turned up many times. The V call is TRBV11-1, the J call TRBJ2-1, with a tentative D call TRBD1 (6 bases). The CDR3 runs 14 residues. CDR1 and CDR2 from the germline V gene are SGHAT and FQDESV (reference sequence). The ends were cut back, 5 bases at V and 3 bases at J, with 11 bases in the middle. In DNA, the CDR3 is TGTGCCAGCAGCCCAAACAGGGACTACAATGAGCAGTTCTTC. The encoded protein is CASSPNRDYNEQFF.

The sample holds a few counts of this clonotype. The chain joins TRBV10-2 to TRBJ2-2; tentatively, D is TRBD1 (6 bases). CDR1 and CDR2 from the germline V gene are WSHSY and SAAADI. The CDR3 loop spans 15 amino acids. Trimming removed 6 bases at V and 4 bases at J, with 15 bases between. CDR3 bases: TGCGCCAGCAGAGCCAACAGGGTTGGCACCGGGGAGCTGTTTTTT. Amino acids: CASRANRVGTGELFF.

The chain carries TRBV11-2 and TRBJ2-7; weak D call: TRBD2 (6 bases). The CDR3 is made up of 11 amino acids. Deletions cut 6 bases from V and 7 bases from J, with 10 bases between. CDR1 SGHAT and CDR2 FQNNGV come from the germline V gene. The CDR3 protein is CASRGAGEQYV. The DNA of the CDR3 is TGTGCCAGCAGGGGCGCGGGGGAGCAGTACGTC.

CDR3 sequence (DNA): TGCAGTGCTAGAGCTCCCGGGACTAGCGGGAACACAGATACGCAGTATTTT. This translates into CSARAPGTSGNTDTQYF. The chain joins TRBV20-1 to TRBJ2-3; 13 bases agree with TRBD2. CDR3 length: 17 residues. V dropped 1 base and J dropped 2; count of bases not matched to a gene: 6. The germline V gene has CDR1 DFQATT and CDR2 SNEGSKA (reference sequence).

This clonotype was picked up a small number of times. V gene TRBV6-5 combines with J gene TRBJ2-7; 10 bases fit TRBD1. Unmatched junction bases numbered 11, after V lost 3 bases and J lost 6 bases. Germline values: CDR1 MNHEY, CDR2 SVGAGI. The CDR3 is made up of 16 amino acids. CDR3: CASSYYFGTGVGEQYF. CDR3 bases: TGTGCCAGCAGTTATTACTTCGGGACAGGGGTCGGCGAGCAGTACTTC.

This clonotype showed up just a few times. This chain joins TRBV11-2 and TRBJ2-6; 9 bases are a match to TRBD1. The junction had 17 bases not matched to a gene; V was cut back by 6 bases and J by 2 bases. From germline, CDR1 is SGHAT and CDR2 FQNNGV. This CDR3 contains 20 residues. CDR3: CASRSYRDRARPTGANVLTF. CDR3 sequence (DNA): TGTGCCAGCAGATCGTACCGGGACAGGGCGCGCCCTACTGGGGCCAACGTCCTGACTTTC. Combining the CDR3 with reference TRBV11-2 and TRBJ2-6 gives the whole variable domain EAGVAQSPRYKIIEKRQSVAFWCNPISGHATLYWYQQILGQGPKLLIQFQNNGVVDDSQLPKDRFSAERLKGVDSTLKIQPAKLEDSAVYLCASRSYRDRARPTGANVLTFGAGSRLTVL.

The sample holds a few counts of this clonotype. J is TRBJ2-3 and V is TRBV6-6; D gene uncertain. V lost 7 bases and J lost 6, with 8 bases in between. Germline-derived CDR1 and CDR2 are MNHNY and SVGAGI (reference sequence). This CDR3 spans 11 amino acids. CDR3 coding DNA: TGTGCCAGCAATAAGCTGGATACGCAGTATTTT. Its translation is CASNKLDTQYF.

The table lists this clonotype with a few counts. The V call is TRBV5-1, the J call TRBJ2-7, with 7 bases that match TRBD1. Germline CDR1 and CDR2: SGHRS and YFSETQ. The CDR3 has 13 amino acids. V dropped 4 bases and J dropped 3; count of bases not matched to a gene: 4. The CDR3 loop reads CASSETGLYEQYF. The CDR3, as DNA: TGCGCCAGCAGCGAGACAGGGCTCTACGAGCAGTACTTC.

Turning to this clonotype: A much larger clonotype is one base distant, so this may be a read error. CDR3 in DNA: TGTGCCAGCTGCCCCTGGGGCGGGGACGCCGGGGAGCTGTTTTTT. Amino acid sequence: CASCPWGGDAGELFF. The chain uses TRBV3-1 and TRBJ2-2, with TRBD2 as a possible D gene (6 bases). Per germline, CDR1 LGHDT and CDR2 YNNKEL (reference sequence). The CDR3 is made up of 15 amino acids. Trimming took off 8 bases at V and 6 bases at J, with 19 bases between the two ends.

This clonotype turned up a few times. The chain is built from TRBV20-1 and TRBJ1-2; a weak D match, TRBD1 (5 bases). The CDR3 extends over 12 amino acids. V was pared by 4 bases and J by 8 bases, with 14 bases between. Germline V CDR1 and CDR2: DFQATT, SNEGSKA (reference sequence). The CDR3: CSANQGIGGYTF. DNA of the CDR3: TGCAGTGCTAATCAGGGTATCGGCGGCTACACCTTC.

This clonotype was detected a few times. The chain uses TRBV5-1 and TRBJ2-5, with 14 bases lining up with TRBD2. Germline V lookup: CDR1 SGHRS, CDR2 YFSETQ. The CDR3 covers 16 residues. V trimming: 4 bases; J trimming: 1 base; junction bases outside the gene matches: 3. CDR3 sequence (DNA): TGCGCCAGCAGCCGAGGGACTAGCGGGGGCCAAGAGACCCAGTACTTC. Encoded protein: CASSRGTSGGQETQYF.

This clonotype appeared many times. Here the CDR3 reads CASSHLIRDEFTEAFF. DNA for the CDR3: TGTGCCAGCAGCCACCTGATCCGGGACGAGTTTACTGAAGCTTTCTTT. This chain joins TRBV14 and TRBJ1-1; tentatively, D is TRBD1 (5 bases). This CDR3 is built from 16 residues. Trimming cost V 3 bases and J 5 bases, with 19 bases left between them. Per germline, CDR1 SGHDN and CDR2 FVKESK.